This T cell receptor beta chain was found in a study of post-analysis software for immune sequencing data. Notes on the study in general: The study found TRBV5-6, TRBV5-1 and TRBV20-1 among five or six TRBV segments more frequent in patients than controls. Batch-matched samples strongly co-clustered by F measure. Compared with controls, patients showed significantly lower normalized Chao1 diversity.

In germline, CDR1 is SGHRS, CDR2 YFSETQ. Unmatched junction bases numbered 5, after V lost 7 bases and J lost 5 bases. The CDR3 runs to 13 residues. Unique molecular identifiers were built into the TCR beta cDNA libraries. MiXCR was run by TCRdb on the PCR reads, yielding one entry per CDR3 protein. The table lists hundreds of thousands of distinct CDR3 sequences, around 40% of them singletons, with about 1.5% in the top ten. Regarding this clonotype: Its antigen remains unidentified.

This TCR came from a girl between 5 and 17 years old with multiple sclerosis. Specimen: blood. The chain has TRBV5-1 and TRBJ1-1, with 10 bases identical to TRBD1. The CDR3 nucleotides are TGCGCCAGCCGATGGACAGGGGGGACTGAAGCTTTCTTT. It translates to CASRWTGGTEAFF. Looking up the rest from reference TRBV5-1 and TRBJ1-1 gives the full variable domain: KAGVTQTPRYLIKTRGQQVTLSCSPISGHRSVSWYQQTPGQGLQFLFEYFSETQRNKGNFPGRFSGRQFSNSRSEMNVSTLELGDSALYLCASRWTGGTEAFFGQGTRLTVV.